Presented here are 23 T cell receptor beta chains from one specimen sequenced in a study of control samples from healthy donors and cancer patients. The repertoire was sequenced with immunoSEQ multiplex PCR; TCRdb's copy has only in-frame clones and lacks some. The sample lists around 100,000 clones, around nine tenths occurring once. Sample: PBMCs. These receptors all stem from a man aged 60 to 69 with lung cancer.

For this clone: Other DNA sequences in this specimen translate into the identical CDR3. The rearrangement joins TRBV7-9 to TRBJ2-7; tentatively, D is TRBD1 (6 bases). Germline values: CDR1 SEHNR, CDR2 FQNEAQ (reference sequence). The CDR3 loop spans 12 amino acids. V shed 5 bases and J shed 7 bases, with 12 bases lying between them. In DNA form, the CDR3 reads TGTGCCAGCAGCCCGACAGGATCTGAGCAGTACGTC. Translating it yields CASSPTGSEQYV.

The V call is TRBV29-1, the J call TRBJ2-5; 10 nucleotides line up with TRBD2. Trimming removed 2 bases from V and 4 bases from J; junction bases left unmatched: 10. The CDR3 has 16 amino acids. CDR1 is SQVTM and CDR2 is ANQGSEA in the germline V gene. CDR3 residues: CSVESSAGGRLETQYF. CDR3 nucleotides: TGCAGCGTTGAATCCTCAGCGGGGGGGCGCTTAGAGACCCAGTACTTC.

The J gene is TRBJ1-5, the V gene TRBV7-2, with TRBD1 identical over 11 bases. The junction had 10 bases not matched to a gene; V was cut back by 5 bases and J by 7 bases. CDR1 is SGHTA, CDR2 FQGNSA, per germline. This CDR3 spans 16 amino acids. The CDR3 region has the DNA TGTGCCAGCAGCCTCTTCGGGACAGGGGGACTCCAGCCCCAGCATTTT. Protein: CASSLFGTGGLQPQHF.

Comment on this clone: One end of the junction fails to match germline, which may point to a read error. V is TRBV18 and J is TRBJ1-2, with a weak D call TRBD1 (6 bases). The CDR3 is made up of 12 amino acids. From germline, CDR1 is KGHSH and CDR2 LQKENI. CDR3 nucleotides: TGTGCCAGCTCACCACTTTTGTTTACAGGGAGATTC. Amino acid sequence: CASSPLLFTGRF.

This chain uses TRBV10-3 with TRBJ1-2; a weak D match, TRBD1 (6 bases). Germline assignment: CDR1 ENHRY and CDR2 SYGVKD. CDR3 size: 14 residues. V shed 2 bases and J shed 5 bases, with 12 bases lying between them. The DNA for the CDR3 is TGTGCCATCAGTGAGACCGGGACATCTTATGGCTACACCTTC. This encodes CAISETGTSYGYTF.

The J gene is TRBJ2-5, the V gene TRBV3-1 (or the pseudogene TRBV3-2); D is unresolved. The V end was cut by 1 base, the J end by 5 bases, with 23 bases between. Germline CDR1 is LGHDT and CDR2 is YNNKEL (reference sequence). This CDR3 spans 18 amino acids. The CDR3 DNA reads as TGTGCCAGCAGCCAAGGCGCCGGGTCCCCTTGGTCCGTCGAGACCCAGTACTTC. Translated, it gives CASSQGAGSPWSVETQYF.

The genes are TRBV7-2 and TRBJ2-3; 8 bases map to TRBD1. Per germline, CDR1 SGHTA and CDR2 FQGNSA. The J segment lost 6 bases and the V segment lost 5 bases, leaving 10 bases of the junction unmatched. The CDR3 totals 15 residues. CDR3 region: CASSARTGSDDTQYF. The DNA for the CDR3 is TGTGCCAGCAGCGCCCGGACAGGGTCGGATGATACGCAGTATTTT.

The chain is built from TRBV5-1 and TRBJ2-1; 8 bases line up with TRBD2. Germline V gene lookup returns CDR1 SGHRS and CDR2 YFSETQ. The CDR3 consists of 16 residues. Unmatched junction bases numbered 9, after V lost 7 bases and J lost 0 bases. CDR3 nucleotides: TGCGCCAGCGCTCGCGGGGGGAGGAGCTCCTACAATGAGCAGTTCTTC. It translates to CASARGGRSSYNEQFF.

The V and J genes are TRBV6-5 and TRBJ1-3, with a weak D call TRBD1 (6 bases). Germline V gene sequence: CDR1 MNHEY, CDR2 SVGAGI. This CDR3 region has 13 residues. V lost 6 bases and J 5 bases, leaving 11 bases between the germline ends. The CDR3: CASSFRGRNTIYF. The CDR3 DNA reads as TGTGCCAGCAGCTTCAGGGGTAGAAACACCATATATTTT.

The chain is built from TRBV6-6 and TRBJ2-1; 8 nucleotides agree with TRBD2. Germline CDR1 reads MNHNY; CDR2 reads SVGAGI (reference sequence). V was pared by 6 bases and J by 5 bases, with 9 bases of the junction left unmatched. The CDR3 loop spans 15 amino acids. CDR3 loop: CASSKTSGFHNEQFF. CDR3 DNA: TGTGCCAGCAGCAAAACTAGCGGATTCCACAATGAGCAGTTCTTC.

V is TRBV12-5 and J is TRBJ1-2; D gene ambiguous. V was pared by 4 bases and J by 6 bases, with 12 bases between. Germline CDR1 LGHNT, CDR2 FRNRAP. The CDR3 has 13 amino acids. Here the CDR3 DNA reads TGTGCTAGTGGTTCCCCCCCGGGAGATGGCTACACCTTC. This codes for CASGSPPGDGYTF.

The rearrangement uses TRBV27 and TRBJ1-5, with D possibly matching TRBD1 (6 bases). From germline, CDR1 is MNHEY and CDR2 SMNVEV (reference sequence). The germline V and J ends were trimmed by 6 bases and 7 bases, with 19 bases remaining between them. The CDR3 has 15 amino acids. The CDR3 reads CASSTRRGGDQPQHF. CDR3 coding DNA: TGTGCCAGCAGCACGAGGAGGGGGGGCGACCAGCCCCAGCATTTT.

This chain links TRBV9 with TRBJ2-4; TRBD1 matches at 10 bases. Per the germline V gene, CDR1 is SGDLS and CDR2 is YYNGEE. This CDR3 comprises 17 residues. V lost 0 bases and J lost 4; bases outside the gene matches: 7. CDR3 protein: CASSVEDRGGRKNIQYF. The CDR3 coding sequence is TGTGCCAGCAGCGTAGAGGACAGGGGGGGACGTAAAAACATTCAGTACTTC.

Concerning this clone: An end of the junction differs from the germline gene, which may be a read error. This chain uses TRBV5-1 with TRBJ2-3; D possibly corresponds to TRBD2 (6 bases). Germline values: CDR1 SGHRS, CDR2 YFSETQ. The CDR3 extends over 15 amino acids. CDR3 loop: CASRLGLVFTDTQYF. Written as DNA, the CDR3 is TGCGCCAGCAGATTGGGACTCGTCTTCACAGATACGCAGTATTTT.

Notes on this clone: Other DNA variants within this sample encode the same CDR3. The genes are TRBV19 and TRBJ1-5, with D maybe TRBD1 (6 bases). The V end lost 4 bases, the J end lost 2 bases, and 12 bases lay between the germline ends. Looked up from germline, CDR1 is LNHDA and CDR2 is SQIVND (reference sequence). CDR3 length: 15 residues. The CDR3 region is CASSRGRGGNQPQHF. CDR3 DNA sequence: TGTGCCAGTAGTAGGGGGCGGGGGGGCAATCAGCCCCAGCATTTT.

The chain joins TRBV6-5 to TRBJ1-3; D possibly corresponds to TRBD1 (6 bases). This CDR3 is built from 15 residues. CDR1 is MNHEY and CDR2 is SVGAGI in the germline V gene. Between the trimmed V and J ends, which lost 0 bases and 4 bases, there was a span of 10 bases. Here the CDR3 DNA reads TGTGCCAGCAGTTACTCGGCAGGGGCAGGAAACACCATATATTTT. Residues: CASSYSAGAGNTIYF.

This sequence joins TRBV29-1 and TRBJ2-1, with TRBD2 identical over 14 bases. In germline, CDR1 is SQVTM, CDR2 ANQGSEA. The CDR3 consists of 15 residues. CDR3 coding DNA: TGCAGTGCCCAGGGACTAGCGGGGGATTACAATGAGCAGTTCTTC. Translating it yields CSAQGLAGDYNEQFF.

The V and J genes are TRBV4-1 and TRBJ1-2; maybe TRBD1 (5 bases). Per the germline V gene, CDR1 is MGHRA and CDR2 is YSYEKL. Deletions cut 1 base from V and 6 bases from J, with 21 bases between. The CDR3 contains 17 residues. CDR3 region: CASSQVTLAGMVNGYTF. The CDR3 coding sequence is TGCGCCAGCAGCCAAGTCACCCTGGCAGGGATGGTCAATGGCTACACCTTC.

V usage is TRBV19 and J usage is TRBJ1-3, with 7 bases lining up with TRBD1. CDR1 LNHDA and CDR2 SQIVND come from the germline V gene (reference sequence). V shed 4 bases, J shed 0 bases, and the junction held 15 bases outside the gene matches. This CDR3 spans 19 amino acids. The CDR3 DNA sequence: TGTGCCAGTAGTAAAAAGACAGGGACGATTGGCCTCTCTGGAAACACCATATATTTT. Protein: CASSKKTGTIGLSGNTIYF.

This chain uses TRBV5-1 with TRBJ1-2; perhaps TRBD1 as D (5 bases). V dropped 6 bases and J dropped 4 bases, with 25 bases sitting between them. The CDR3 consists of 17 residues. CDR1 SGHRS and CDR2 YFSETQ come from the germline V gene. This chain's CDR3 is CASNSHWGRRSRYGYTF. CDR3 nucleotide sequence: TGCGCCAGCAACTCCCACTGGGGCAGGAGATCTCGCTATGGCTACACCTTC.

The chain links TRBV5-1 to TRBJ1-2, with D tentatively TRBD1 (5 bases). With 5 bases removed from V and 6 bases from J, the gap between germline ends came to 20 bases. CDR1 and CDR2 (germline): SGHRS, YFSETQ. CDR3 length: 15 residues. CDR3 nucleotide sequence: TGCGCCAGCAGTTTACCGGGACTTTCCGCCGATGGCTACACCTTC. Protein: CASSLPGLSADGYTF.

The CDR3 DNA sequence: TGTGCCAGCAGTTATCAGGGAGGAGATTCACCCCTCCACTTT. Translating gives CASSYQGGDSPLHF. The rearrangement links TRBV7-3 to TRBJ1-6, with D maybe TRBD1 (5 bases). This CDR3 has 14 amino acids. Germline CDR1 SGHTA, CDR2 FQGTGA. Trimming took off 6 bases at V and 8 bases at J, with 14 bases between the two ends.

V and J are TRBV14 and TRBJ2-1, with D unclear. Germline CDR1 reads SGHDN; CDR2 reads FVKESK. CDR3 length: 13 amino acids. The V end lost 8 bases, the J end lost 4 bases, and 12 bases lay between the germline ends. CDR3 DNA: TGTGCCAGCGGGGTAAACTCATACAATGAGCAGTTCTTC. Its translation is CASGVNSYNEQFF.